This T cell receptor beta chain was obtained from a study of cytomegalovirus exposure and HLA in healthy donors. Findings and limits, study-wide: Overall, under 200 TCR beta chains were annotated as cytomegalovirus-associated. Reported performance of the classifier showed diagnosis of cytomegalovirus status with high specificity and sensitivity. Specificity of a few CMV-associated chains for CMV antigens was verified in vitro. According to a subsequent analysis, TCR clusters from the first cohort were inclined to appear together in the 110 or so validation repertoires.

From germline, CDR1 is SEHNR and CDR2 FQNEAQ (reference sequence). This CDR3 contains 14 residues. Trimming left V 6 bases short and J 7 bases short, with 19 bases between. Produced via immunoSEQ multiplex PCR; TCRdb's table is partial and in-frame only. This sample carries around 130,000 clones, over 85% of them seen once, and the ten largest clones take about 3%. This clone was seen only a few times. The antigen remains undetermined. This chain links TRBV7-9 with TRBJ2-7, with D possibly matching TRBD1 (7 bases). The specimen was PBMCs. This clonotype originated in a man under 40 in good health and CMV-seronegative. The CDR3 reads CASSPFPAGGEQYF. CDR3 in DNA: TGTGCCAGCAGTCCCTTCCCCGCAGGGGGGGAGCAGTACTTC.